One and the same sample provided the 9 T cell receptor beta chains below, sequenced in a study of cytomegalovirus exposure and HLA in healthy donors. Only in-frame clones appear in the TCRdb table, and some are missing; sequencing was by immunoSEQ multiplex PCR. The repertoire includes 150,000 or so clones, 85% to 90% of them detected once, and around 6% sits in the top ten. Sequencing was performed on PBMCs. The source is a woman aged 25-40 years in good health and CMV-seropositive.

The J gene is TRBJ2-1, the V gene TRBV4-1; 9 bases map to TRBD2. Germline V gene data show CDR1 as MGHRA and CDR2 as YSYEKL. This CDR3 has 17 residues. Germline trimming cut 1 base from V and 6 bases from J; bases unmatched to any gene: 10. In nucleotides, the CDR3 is TGCGCCAGCAGCCAAGTGGGTAGCGGGAGAGGAGGCAATGAGCAGTTCTTC. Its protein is CASSQVGSGRGGNEQFF.

As DNA, the CDR3 is TGCGCCAGCAGTGACGGGGCTGAAGCTTTCTTT. Protein sequence: CASSDGAEAFF. The chain uses TRBV10-1 and TRBJ1-1; D ambiguous. The germline gives CDR1 WNHNN, CDR2 SYGVQD (reference sequence). This CDR3 comprises 11 residues. The germline V and J ends were trimmed by 3 bases and 6 bases, with 5 bases remaining between them.

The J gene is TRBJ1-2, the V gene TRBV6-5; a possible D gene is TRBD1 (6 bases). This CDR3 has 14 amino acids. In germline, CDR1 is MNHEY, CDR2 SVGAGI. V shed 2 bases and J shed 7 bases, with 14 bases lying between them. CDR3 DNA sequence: TGTGCCAGCAGTTACCGCCCAGGGGCTGGTGGCTACACCTTC. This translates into CASSYRPGAGGYTF.

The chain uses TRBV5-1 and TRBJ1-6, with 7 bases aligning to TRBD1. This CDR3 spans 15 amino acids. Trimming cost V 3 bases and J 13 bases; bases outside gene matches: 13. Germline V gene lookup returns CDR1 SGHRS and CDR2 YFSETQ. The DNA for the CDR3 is TGCGCCAGCAGCTCGACGACGAGGGGGCAGTCGCCCCTCCACTTT. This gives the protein CASSSTTRGQSPLHF.

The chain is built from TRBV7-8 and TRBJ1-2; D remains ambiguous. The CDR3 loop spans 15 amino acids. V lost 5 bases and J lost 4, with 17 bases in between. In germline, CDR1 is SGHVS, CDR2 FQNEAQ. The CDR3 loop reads CASSPAKASGYGYTF. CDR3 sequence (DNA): TGTGCCAGCAGCCCAGCCAAGGCAAGCGGCTATGGCTACACCTTC.

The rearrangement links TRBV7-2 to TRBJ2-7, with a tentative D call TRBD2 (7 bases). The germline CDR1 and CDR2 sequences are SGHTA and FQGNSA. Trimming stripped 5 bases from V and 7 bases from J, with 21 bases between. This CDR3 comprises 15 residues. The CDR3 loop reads CASSPTSRGAGEQYF. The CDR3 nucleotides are TGTGCCAGCAGCCCGACCAGCCGGGGGGCGGGGGAGCAGTACTTC.

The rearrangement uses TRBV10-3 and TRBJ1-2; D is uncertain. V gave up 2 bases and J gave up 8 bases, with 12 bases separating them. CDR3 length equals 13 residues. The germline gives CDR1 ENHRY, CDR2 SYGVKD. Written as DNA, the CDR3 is TGTGCCATCAGTGAGGGAGGCCGGAGGGGCTACACCTTC. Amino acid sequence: CAISEGGRRGYTF.

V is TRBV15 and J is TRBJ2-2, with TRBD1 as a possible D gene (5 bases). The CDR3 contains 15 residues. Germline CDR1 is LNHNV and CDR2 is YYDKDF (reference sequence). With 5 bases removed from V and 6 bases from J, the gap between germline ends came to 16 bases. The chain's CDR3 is CATSGPGKFAGELFF. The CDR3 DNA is TGTGCCACCAGCGGCCCAGGGAAATTCGCCGGGGAGCTGTTTTTT. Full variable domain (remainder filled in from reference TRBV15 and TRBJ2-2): DAMVIQNPRYQVTQFGKPVTLSCSQTLNHNVMYWYQQKSSQAPKLLFHYYDKDFNNEADTPDNFQSRRPNTSFCFLDIRSPGLGDTAMYLCATSGPGKFAGELFFGEGSRLTVL.

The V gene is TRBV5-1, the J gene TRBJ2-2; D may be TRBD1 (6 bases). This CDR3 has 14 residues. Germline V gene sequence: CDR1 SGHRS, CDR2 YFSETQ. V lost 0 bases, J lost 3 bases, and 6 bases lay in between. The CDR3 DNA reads TGCGCCAGCAGCTTGGGACAGGACACCGGGGAGCTGTTTTTT. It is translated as CASSLGQDTGELFF.